This T cell receptor (beta chain) was recovered during a study of blood T cell repertoires in COVID-19. At the level of the study: Spain, Italy and the United States supplied samples that represented acute and convalescent COVID-19. PBMCs, B-cell-depleted T cells, or T cells provided the cDNA or gDNA that made up the material.

Original analysis: From reference gene primer amplification, estimates of nucleated cell counts were derived. Some clones are missing from TCRdb's copy, which holds only in-frame ones; the method was immunoSEQ multiplex PCR. V, J and clone size were drawn from that table, and D and trimming were deduced from the DNA. The data hold more than 120,000 clones, with roughly 88% observed a single time. Trimming took off 0 bases at V and 7 bases at J, with 11 bases between the two ends. Germline-derived CDR1 and CDR2 are SGHKS and YYEKEE (reference sequence). The CDR3 loop spans 15 amino acids. The genes are TRBV5-5 and TRBJ1-6; TRBD1 is a possible D gene (5 bases). The clonotype originates from a human donor in a cohort sampled during active COVID-19. Sample: peripheral blood. In DNA, the CDR3 is TGTGCCAGCAGCTTGGCGGACACCAGAAATTCACCCCTCCACTTT. Translating it yields CASSLADTRNSPLHF.